This T cell receptor beta chain originates from a study of T-cell memory formation after mild COVID-19. For the study at large: Largely donor-specific TCR clusters were found.

The CDR3 runs 13 residues. V lost 6 bases and J 2 bases, leaving 10 bases between the germline ends. TCRdb re-called the 5' RACE reads with MiXCR, one entry per CDR3 protein. The table has fewer than 700,000 distinct CDR3 sequences, about a sixth seen once; the top ten hold around 12%. The J gene is TRBJ1-2, the V gene TRBV12-3 or TRBV12-4; D uncertain. The specimen was PBMCs or a T cell subset sorted from them (not recorded which). The sequence was obtained from an adult woman who had mild COVID-19 (a few samples of this study predate the infection). Cell type and time point are not known. The CDR3: CASRSYRNYGYTF. DNA for the CDR3: TGTGCCAGCAGATCGTACAGAAACTATGGCTACACCTTC.